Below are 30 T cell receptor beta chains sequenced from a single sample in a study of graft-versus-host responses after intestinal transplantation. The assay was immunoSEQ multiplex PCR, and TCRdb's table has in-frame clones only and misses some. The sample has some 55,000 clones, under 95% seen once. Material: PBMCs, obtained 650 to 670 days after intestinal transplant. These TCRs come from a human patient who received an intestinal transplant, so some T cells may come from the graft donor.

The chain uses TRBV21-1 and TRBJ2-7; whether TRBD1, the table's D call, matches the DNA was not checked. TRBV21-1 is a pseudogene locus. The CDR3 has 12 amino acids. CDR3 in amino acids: CASPLSGAEQYF. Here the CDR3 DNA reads TGTGCCAGCCCGCTGTCAGGGGCCGAGCAGTACTTC.

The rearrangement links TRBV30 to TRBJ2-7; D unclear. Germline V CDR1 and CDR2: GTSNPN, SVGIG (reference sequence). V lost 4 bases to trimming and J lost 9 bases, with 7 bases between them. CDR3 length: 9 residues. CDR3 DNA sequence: TGTGCCTGGACCACGGGGCAGTACTTC. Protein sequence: CAWTTGQYF.

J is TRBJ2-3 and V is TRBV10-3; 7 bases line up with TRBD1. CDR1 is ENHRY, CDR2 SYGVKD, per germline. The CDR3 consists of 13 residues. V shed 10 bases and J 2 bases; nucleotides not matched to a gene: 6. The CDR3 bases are TGTGCCACAGCGGACAGGTCCACAGATACGCAGTATTTT. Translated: CATADRSTDTQYF.

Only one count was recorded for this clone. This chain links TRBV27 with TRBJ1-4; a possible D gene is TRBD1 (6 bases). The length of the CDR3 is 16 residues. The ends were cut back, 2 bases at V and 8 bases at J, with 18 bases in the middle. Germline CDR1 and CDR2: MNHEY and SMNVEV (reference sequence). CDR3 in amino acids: CASSLRQGGPEEKLFF. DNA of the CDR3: TGTGCCAGCAGTTTACGTCAAGGGGGACCGGAAGAAAAACTGTTTTTT. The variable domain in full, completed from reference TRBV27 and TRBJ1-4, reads EAQVTQNPRYLITVTGKKLTVTCSQNMNHEYMSWYRQDPGLGLRQIYYSMNVEVTDKGDVPEGYKVSRKEKRNFPLILESPSPNQTSLYFCASSLRQGGPEEKLFFGSGTQLSVL.

The CDR3 sequence is CASSMYWKSNYGYTF. The CDR3 DNA sequence: TGTGCCAGTAGTATGTATTGGAAGAGTAACTATGGCTACACCTTC. The rearrangement joins TRBV19 to TRBJ1-2; no reliable D call. The germline CDR1 and CDR2 sequences are LNHDA and SQIVND (reference sequence). This CDR3 contains 15 residues. V was cut by 3 bases and J by 1 base, with 12 bases left in between.

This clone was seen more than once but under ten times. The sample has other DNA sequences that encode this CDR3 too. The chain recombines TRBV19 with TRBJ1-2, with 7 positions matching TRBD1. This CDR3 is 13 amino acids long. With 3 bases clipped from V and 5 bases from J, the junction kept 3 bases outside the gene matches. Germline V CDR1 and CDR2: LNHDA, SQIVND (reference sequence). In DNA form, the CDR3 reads TGTGCCAGTAGTATCGGGACAGATTATGGCTACACCTTC. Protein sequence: CASSIGTDYGYTF.

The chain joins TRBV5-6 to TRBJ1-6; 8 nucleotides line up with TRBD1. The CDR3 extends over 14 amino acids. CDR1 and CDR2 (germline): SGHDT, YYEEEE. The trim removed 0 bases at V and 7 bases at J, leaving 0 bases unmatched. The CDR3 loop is CASSLGTGNSPLHF. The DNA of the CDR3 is TGTGCCAGCAGCTTGGGGACAGGGAATTCACCCCTCCACTTT.

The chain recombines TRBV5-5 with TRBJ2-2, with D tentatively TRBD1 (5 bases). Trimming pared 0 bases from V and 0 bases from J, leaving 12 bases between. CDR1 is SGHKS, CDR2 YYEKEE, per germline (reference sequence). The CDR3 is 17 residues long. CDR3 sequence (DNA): TGTGCCAGCAGCTTGGTGGCACAGGTTTCGAACACCGGGGAGCTGTTTTTT. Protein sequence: CASSLVAQVSNTGELFF. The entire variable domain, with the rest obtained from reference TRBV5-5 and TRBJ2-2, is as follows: DAGVTQSPTHLIKTRGQQVTLRCSPISGHKSVSWYQQVLGQGPQFIFQYYEKEERGRGNFPDRFSARQFPNYSSELNVNALLLGDSALYLCASSLVAQVSNTGELFFGEGSRLTVL.

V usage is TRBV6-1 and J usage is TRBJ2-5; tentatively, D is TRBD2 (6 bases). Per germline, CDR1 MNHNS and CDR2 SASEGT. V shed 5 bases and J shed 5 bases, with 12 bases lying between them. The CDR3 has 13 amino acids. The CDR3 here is CASSPQRGETQYF. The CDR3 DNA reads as TGTGCCAGCAGTCCCCAACGGGGGGAGACCCAGTACTTC.

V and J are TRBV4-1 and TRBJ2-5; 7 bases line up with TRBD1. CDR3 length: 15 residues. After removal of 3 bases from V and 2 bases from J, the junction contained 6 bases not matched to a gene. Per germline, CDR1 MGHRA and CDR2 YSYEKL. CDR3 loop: CASSQAPGQQETQYF. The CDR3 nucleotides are TGCGCCAGCAGCCAGGCCCCGGGACAGCAAGAGACCCAGTACTTC.

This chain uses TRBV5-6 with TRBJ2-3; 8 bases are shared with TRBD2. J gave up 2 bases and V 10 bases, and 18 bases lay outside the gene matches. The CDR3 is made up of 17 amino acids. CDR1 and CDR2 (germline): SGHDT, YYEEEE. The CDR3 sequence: CASRFRGGKQHTDTQYF. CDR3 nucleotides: TGTGCCTCCCGTTTCCGGGGGGGAAAACAACACACAGATACGCAGTATTTT.

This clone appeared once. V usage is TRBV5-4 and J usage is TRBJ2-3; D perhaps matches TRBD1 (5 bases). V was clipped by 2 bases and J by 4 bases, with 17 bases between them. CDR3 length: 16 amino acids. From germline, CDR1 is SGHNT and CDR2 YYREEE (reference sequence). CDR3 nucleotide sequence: TGTGCCAGCAGCTTTAATTCGTTGCCAGGGTCAGATACGCAGTATTTT. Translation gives CASSFNSLPGSDTQYF.

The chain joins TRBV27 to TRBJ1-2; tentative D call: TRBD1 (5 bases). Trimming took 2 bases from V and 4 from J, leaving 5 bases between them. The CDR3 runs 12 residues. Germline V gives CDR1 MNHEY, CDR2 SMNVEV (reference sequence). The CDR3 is CASSLQGYGYTF. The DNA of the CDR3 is TGTGCCAGCAGTTTACAGGGCTATGGCTACACCTTC.

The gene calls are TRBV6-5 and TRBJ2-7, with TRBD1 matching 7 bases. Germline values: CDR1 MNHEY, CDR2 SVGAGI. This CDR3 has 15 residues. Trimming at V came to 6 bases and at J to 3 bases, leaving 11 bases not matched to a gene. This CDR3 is CASRAQGMRVYEQYF. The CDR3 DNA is TGTGCCAGCAGGGCACAGGGGATGAGAGTCTACGAGCAGTACTTC.

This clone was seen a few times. In DNA, the CDR3 is TGTGCCAGCAGCTTAGGCACGGGGGGCGAGCAGTACTTC. Protein: CASSLGTGGEQYF. J is TRBJ2-7 and V is TRBV7-8, with TRBD2 identical over 7 bases. J lost 6 bases, V lost 1 base, and 3 bases had no gene match. The germline CDR1 and CDR2 sequences are SGHVS and FQNEAQ. The CDR3 loop spans 13 amino acids.

The CDR3 here is CASSPGLAGGSTDTQYF. CDR3 DNA: TGTGCCAGCTCACCGGGTCTAGCGGGGGGTTCCACAGATACGCAGTATTTT. The chain joins TRBV18 to TRBJ2-3; 11 bases align to TRBD2. Germline V CDR1 and CDR2: KGHSH, LQKENI. With 3 bases clipped from V and 2 bases from J, the junction kept 7 bases outside the gene matches. The CDR3 runs 17 residues.

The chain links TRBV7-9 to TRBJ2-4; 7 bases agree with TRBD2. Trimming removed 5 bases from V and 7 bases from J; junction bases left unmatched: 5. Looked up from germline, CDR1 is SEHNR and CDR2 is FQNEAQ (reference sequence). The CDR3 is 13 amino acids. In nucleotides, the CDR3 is TGTGCCAGCAGCGGCTTGGGGGGGAACATTCAGTACTTC. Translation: CASSGLGGNIQYF.

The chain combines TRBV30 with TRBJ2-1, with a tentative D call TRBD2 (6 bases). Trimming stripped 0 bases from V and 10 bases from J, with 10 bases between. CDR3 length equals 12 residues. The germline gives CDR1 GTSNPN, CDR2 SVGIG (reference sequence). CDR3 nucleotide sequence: TGTGCCTGGAGTGTAAGTCGGGGGGAGCAGTTCTTC. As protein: CAWSVSRGEQFF. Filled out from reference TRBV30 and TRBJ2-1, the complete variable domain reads SQTIHQWPATLVQPVGSPLSLECTVEGTSNPNLYWYRQAAGRGLQLLFYSVGIGQISSEVPQNLSASRPQDRQFILSSKKLLLSDSGFYLCAWSVSRGEQFFGPGTRLTVL.

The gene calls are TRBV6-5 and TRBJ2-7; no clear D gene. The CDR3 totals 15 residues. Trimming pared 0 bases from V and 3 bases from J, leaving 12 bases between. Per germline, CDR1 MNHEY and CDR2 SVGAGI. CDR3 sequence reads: CASSYSGQMVYEQYF. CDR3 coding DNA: TGTGCCAGCAGTTACTCCGGGCAGATGGTCTACGAGCAGTACTTC.

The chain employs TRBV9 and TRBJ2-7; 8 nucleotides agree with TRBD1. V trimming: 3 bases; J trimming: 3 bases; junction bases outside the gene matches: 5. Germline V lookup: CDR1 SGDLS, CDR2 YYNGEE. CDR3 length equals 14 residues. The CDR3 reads CASSAGGPLYEQYF. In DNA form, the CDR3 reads TGTGCCAGCAGCGCAGGGGGCCCCCTCTACGAGCAGTACTTC.

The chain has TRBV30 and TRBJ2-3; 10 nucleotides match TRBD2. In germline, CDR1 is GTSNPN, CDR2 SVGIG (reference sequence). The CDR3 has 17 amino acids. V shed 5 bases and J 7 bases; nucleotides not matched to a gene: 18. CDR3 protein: CAWQTKRTGTSENTQYF. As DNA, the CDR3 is TGTGCCTGGCAGACAAAGCGAACCGGGACTAGCGAGAATACGCAGTATTTT. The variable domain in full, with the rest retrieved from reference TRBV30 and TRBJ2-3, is SQTIHQWPATLVQPVGSPLSLECTVEGTSNPNLYWYRQAAGRGLQLLFYSVGIGQISSEVPQNLSASRPQDRQFILSSKKLLLSDSGFYLCAWQTKRTGTSENTQYFGPGTRLTVL.

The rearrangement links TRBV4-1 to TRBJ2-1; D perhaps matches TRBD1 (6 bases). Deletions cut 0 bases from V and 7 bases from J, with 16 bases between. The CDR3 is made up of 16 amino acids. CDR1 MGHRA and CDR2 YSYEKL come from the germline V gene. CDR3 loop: CASSQETSGVRNEQFF. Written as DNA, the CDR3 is TGCGCCAGCAGCCAAGAAACCTCAGGGGTCCGTAATGAGCAGTTCTTC.

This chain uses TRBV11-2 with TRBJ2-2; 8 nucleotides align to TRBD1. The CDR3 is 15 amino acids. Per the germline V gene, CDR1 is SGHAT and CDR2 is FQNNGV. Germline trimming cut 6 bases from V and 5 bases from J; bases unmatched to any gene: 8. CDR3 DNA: TGTGCCAGCAGATTCGACCGACAGGGGACCGGGGAGCTGTTTTTT. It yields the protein CASRFDRQGTGELFF.

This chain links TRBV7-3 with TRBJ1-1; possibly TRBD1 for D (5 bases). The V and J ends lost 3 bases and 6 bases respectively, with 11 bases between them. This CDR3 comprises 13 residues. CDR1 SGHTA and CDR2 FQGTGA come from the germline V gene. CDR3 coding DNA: TGTGCCAGCAGCTTCAGGAGGGGTCCTGAAGCTTTCTTT. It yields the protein CASSFRRGPEAFF.

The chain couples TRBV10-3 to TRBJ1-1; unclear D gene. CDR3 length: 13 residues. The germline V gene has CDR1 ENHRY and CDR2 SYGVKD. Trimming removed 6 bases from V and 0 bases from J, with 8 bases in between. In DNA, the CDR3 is TGTGCCATCAGATCATTTATGAACACTGAAGCTTTCTTT. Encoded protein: CAIRSFMNTEAFF.

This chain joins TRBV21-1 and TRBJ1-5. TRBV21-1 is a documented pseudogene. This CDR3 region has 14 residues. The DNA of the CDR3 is TGTGCCAGCCCGAGCAAGGTCCGCAATCAGCCCCAGCATTTT. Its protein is CASPSKVRNQPQHF.

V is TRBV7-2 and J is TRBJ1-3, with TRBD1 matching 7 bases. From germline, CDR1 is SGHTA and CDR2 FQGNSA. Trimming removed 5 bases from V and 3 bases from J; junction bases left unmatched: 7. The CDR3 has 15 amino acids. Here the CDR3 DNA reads TGTGCCAGCAGCCGCGACAGGGCGCTTGGAAACACCATATATTTT. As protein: CASSRDRALGNTIYF.

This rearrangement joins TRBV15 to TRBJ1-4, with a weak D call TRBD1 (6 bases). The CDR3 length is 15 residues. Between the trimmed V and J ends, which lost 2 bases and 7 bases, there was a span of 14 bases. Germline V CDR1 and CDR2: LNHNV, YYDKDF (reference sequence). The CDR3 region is CATSRRFRGGEKLFF. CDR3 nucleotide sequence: TGTGCCACCAGCAGAAGGTTTAGGGGGGGTGAAAAACTGTTTTTT.

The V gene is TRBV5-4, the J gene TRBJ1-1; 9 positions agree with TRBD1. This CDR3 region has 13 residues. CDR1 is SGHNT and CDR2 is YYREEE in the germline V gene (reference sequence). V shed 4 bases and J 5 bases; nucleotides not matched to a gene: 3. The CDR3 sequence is CASSATGGTEAFF. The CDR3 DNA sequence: TGTGCCAGCAGCGCGACAGGGGGGACTGAAGCTTTCTTT. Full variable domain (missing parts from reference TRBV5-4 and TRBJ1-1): ETGVTQSPTHLIKTRGQQVTLRCSSQSGHNTVSWYQQALGQGPQFIFQYYREEENGRGNFPPRFSGLQFPNYSSELNVNALELDDSALYLCASSATGGTEAFFGQGTRLTVV.

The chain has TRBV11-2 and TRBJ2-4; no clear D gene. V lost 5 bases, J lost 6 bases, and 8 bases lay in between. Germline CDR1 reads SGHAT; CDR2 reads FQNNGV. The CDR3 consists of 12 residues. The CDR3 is CASSAISNIQYF. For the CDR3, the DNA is TGTGCCAGCAGCGCAATCTCAAACATTCAGTACTTC. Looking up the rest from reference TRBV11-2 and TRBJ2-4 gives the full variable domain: EAGVAQSPRYKIIEKRQSVAFWCNPISGHATLYWYQQILGQGPKLLIQFQNNGVVDDSQLPKDRFSAERLKGVDSTLKIQPAKLEDSAVYLCASSAISNIQYFGAGTRLSVL.